This TCR beta chain was obtained from a study of tumor-infiltrating lymphocytes in primary liver carcinoma. In the study overall: Each of the growths was stage T1-T3 N0M0, extending roughly 4.2 to 11 cm across. Findings and caveats of the study: Relative to blood, tumors carried a significantly larger fraction of the repertoire in their top 250 clones (p = 0.039).

From unsorted bulk tissue weighing about 20-32 mg, DNA and RNA were co-extracted. Germline V gene lookup returns CDR1 SGHDN and CDR2 FVKESK. Trimming at V came to 4 bases and at J to 4 bases, leaving 15 bases not matched to a gene. The CDR3 is 17 amino acids. A constant-region primer primed TCR beta cDNA synthesis from 400 to 600 ng of total RNA. Three nested multiplex PCR rounds of slightly modified ARM-PCR generated TCR beta libraries. Two initial PCR rounds of around 10 cycles each paired TRBV1-TRBV30 forward primers with a C-beta reverse primer. Each CDR3 protein is one row after TCRdb ran MiXCR on the multiplex PCR reads. The data contain roughly 49,000 distinct CDR3 sequences, less than 85% of them singletons. In this sample, this clonotype turned up a few times. Its antigen is undetermined. This sequence may be a read error, since a much larger clone differs from it by one base.

Sequencing was done on a sample of liver tumor tissue from sampling region 5. Subset meaning: tumor region T5, tumor centre. This chain connects TRBV14 to TRBJ1-2; 7 nucleotides line up with TRBD1. The sequence was obtained from a man in his forties with primary liver carcinoma and hepatitis B virus infection. CDR3 DNA: TGTGCCAGCAGCCGAGCGGGGGCCCTGGGACAGTTCTATGGCTACACCTTC. This sequence encodes CASSRAGALGQFYGYTF.